This T cell receptor beta chain emerged from a study of shared clonotypes between healthy human individuals. Clones were read by immunoSEQ multiplex PCR, and TCRdb kept only the in-frame ones, dropping some. The sample yields under 2,500,000 clones, approximately 94% seen once. In germline, CDR1 is LNHNV, CDR2 YYDKDF (reference sequence). Trimming took 3 bases from V and 2 from J, leaving 13 bases between them. The CDR3 contains 16 residues. Naive CD45RA+ and memory CD45RA-negative subsets were split from CD4+ cells. The chain links TRBV15 to TRBJ2-2, with a possible D match to TRBD2 (6 bases). The sequence came from a man younger than 35 in good health. Sequenced material: naive CD4+ T cells sorted from blood. The subset denotes: CD45RA+ positively selected. The CDR3 spells CATSSEFGLNTGELFF. The DNA of the CDR3 is TGTGCCACCAGCAGTGAGTTTGGACTAAACACCGGGGAGCTGTTTTTT.